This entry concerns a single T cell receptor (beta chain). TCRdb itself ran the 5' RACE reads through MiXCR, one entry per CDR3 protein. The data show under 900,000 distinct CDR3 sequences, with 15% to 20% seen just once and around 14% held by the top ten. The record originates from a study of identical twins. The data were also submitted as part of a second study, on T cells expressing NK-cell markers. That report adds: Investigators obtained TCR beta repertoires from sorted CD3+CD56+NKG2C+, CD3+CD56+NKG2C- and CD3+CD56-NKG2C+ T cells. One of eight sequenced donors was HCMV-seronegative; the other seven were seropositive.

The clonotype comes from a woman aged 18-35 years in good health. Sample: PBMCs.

CDR3 sequence: CSARDFVTSGSTGETQYF. CDR3 DNA sequence: TGCAGTGCTAGAGATTTTGTTACTAGCGGGAGTACGGGGGAGACCCAGTACTTC. The V and J genes are TRBV20-1 and TRBJ2-5; 11 bases fit TRBD2. The CDR3 is made up of 18 amino acids. The junction had 14 bases not matched to a gene; V was cut back by 0 bases and J by 5 bases. From germline, CDR1 is DFQATT and CDR2 SNEGSKA (reference sequence).